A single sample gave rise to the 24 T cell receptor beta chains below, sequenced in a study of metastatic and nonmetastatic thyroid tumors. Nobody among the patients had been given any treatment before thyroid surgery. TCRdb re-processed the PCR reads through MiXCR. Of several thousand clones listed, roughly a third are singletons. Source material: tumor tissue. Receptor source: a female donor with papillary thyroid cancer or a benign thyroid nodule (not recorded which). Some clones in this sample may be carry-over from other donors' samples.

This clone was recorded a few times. CDR3 in DNA: TGTGCCAGCAGCCCCCGGTCAGGGTCTGGAAACACCATATATTTT. It yields the protein CASSPRSGSGNTIYF. V and J are TRBV12-3 or TRBV12-4 and TRBJ1-3; D perhaps matches TRBD1 (5 bases). The V end lost 6 bases, the J end lost 1 base, and 13 bases lay between the germline ends. This CDR3 comprises 15 residues.

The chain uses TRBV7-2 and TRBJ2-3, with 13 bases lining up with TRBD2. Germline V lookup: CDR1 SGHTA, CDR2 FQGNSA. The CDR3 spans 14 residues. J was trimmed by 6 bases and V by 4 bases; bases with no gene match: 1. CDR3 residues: CASSSTSGRDTQYF. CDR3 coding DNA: TGTGCCAGCAGCTCGACTAGCGGGAGGGATACGCAGTATTTT. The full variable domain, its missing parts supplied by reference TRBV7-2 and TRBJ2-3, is GAGVSQSPSNKVTEKGKDVELRCDPISGHTALYWYRQSLGQGLEFLIYFQGNSAPDKSGLPSDRFSAERTGGSVSTLTIQRTQQEDSAVYLCASSSTSGRDTQYFGPGTRLTVL.

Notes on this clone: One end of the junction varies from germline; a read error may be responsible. The DNA of the CDR3 is TGTGCCGGCTCCGGGGACCCGGGTTTAGGTGGCTACACCTTC. It encodes CAGSGDPGLGGYTF. The rearrangement links TRBV18 to TRBJ1-2; D is possibly TRBD1 (5 bases). The CDR3 contains 14 residues. CDR1 is KGHSH, CDR2 LQKENI, per germline. The full variable domain, completed using reference TRBV18 and TRBJ1-2, is NAGVMQNPRHLVRRRGQEARLRCSPMKGHSHVYWYRQLPEEGLKFMVYLQKENIIDESGMPKERFSAEFPKEGPSILRIQQVVRGDSAAYFCAGSGDPGLGGYTFGSGTRLTVV.

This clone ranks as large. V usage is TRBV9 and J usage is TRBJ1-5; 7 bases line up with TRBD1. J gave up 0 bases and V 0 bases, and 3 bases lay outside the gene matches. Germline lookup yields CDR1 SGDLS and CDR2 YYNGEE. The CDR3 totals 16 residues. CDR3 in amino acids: CASSVGWDSSNQPQHF. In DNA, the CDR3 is TGTGCCAGCAGCGTAGGGTGGGACAGTAGCAATCAGCCCCAGCATTTT. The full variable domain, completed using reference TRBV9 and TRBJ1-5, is DSGVTQTPKHLITATGQRVTLRCSPRSGDLSVYWYQQSLDQGLQFLIQYYNGEERAKGNILERFSAQQFPDLHSELNLSSLELGDSALYFCASSVGWDSSNQPQHFGDGTRLSIL.

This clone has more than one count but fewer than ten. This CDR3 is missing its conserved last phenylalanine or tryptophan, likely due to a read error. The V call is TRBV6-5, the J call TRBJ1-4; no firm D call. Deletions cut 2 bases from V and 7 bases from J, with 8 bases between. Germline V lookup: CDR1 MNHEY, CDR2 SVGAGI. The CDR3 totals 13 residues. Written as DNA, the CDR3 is TGTGCCAGCAGTTACCTGGGTAGTGAAAAACTGTTTTTG. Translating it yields CASSYLGSEKLFL.

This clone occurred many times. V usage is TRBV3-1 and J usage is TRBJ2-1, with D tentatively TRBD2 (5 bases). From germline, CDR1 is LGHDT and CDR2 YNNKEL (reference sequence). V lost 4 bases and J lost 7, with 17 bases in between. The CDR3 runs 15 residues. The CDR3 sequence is CASSPSSWRSNEQFF. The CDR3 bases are TGTGCCAGCAGCCCTAGCTCTTGGAGGTCGAATGAGCAGTTCTTC.

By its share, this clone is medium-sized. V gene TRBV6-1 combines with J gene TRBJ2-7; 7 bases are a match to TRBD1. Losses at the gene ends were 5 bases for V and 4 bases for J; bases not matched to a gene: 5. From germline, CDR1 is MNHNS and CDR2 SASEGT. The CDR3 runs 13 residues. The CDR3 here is CASSRQGFYEQYF. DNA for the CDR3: TGTGCCAGCAGTCGACAGGGATTTTACGAGCAGTACTTC.

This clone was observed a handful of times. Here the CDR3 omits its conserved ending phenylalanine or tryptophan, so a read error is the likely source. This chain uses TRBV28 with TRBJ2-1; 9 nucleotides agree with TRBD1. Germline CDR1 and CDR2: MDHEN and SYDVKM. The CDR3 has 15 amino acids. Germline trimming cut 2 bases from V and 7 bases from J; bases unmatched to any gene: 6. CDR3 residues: CASSLRDRVRNEQFL. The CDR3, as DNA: TGTGCCAGCAGTTTACGGGACAGGGTGAGGAATGAGCAGTTCCTC.

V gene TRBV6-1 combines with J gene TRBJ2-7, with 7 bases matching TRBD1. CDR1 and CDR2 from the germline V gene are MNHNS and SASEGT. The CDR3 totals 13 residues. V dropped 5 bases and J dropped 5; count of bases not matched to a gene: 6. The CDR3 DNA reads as TGTGCCAGCAGTTCCGACAGGGATCACGAGCAGTACTTC. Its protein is CASSSDRDHEQYF.

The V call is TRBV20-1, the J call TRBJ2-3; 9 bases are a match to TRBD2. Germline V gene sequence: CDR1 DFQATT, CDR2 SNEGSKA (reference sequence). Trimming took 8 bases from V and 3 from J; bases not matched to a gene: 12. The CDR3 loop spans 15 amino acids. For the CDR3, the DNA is TGCAGTCTCCAGAATTTAGCGGGAGCAACAGATACGCAGTATTTT. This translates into CSLQNLAGATDTQYF.

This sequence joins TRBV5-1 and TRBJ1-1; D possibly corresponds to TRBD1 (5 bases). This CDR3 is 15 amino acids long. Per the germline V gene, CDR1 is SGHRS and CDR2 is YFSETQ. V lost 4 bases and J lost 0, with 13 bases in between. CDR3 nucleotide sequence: TGCGCCAGCAGCCAGTCACGGGGCATGAACACTGAAGCTTTCTTT. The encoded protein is CASSQSRGMNTEAFF.

CDR3 region: CASSLGGTSGEPNTGELFF. DNA for the CDR3: TGTGCCAGCAGCTTAGGCGGGACTAGCGGGGAACCGAACACCGGGGAGCTGTTTTTT. V is TRBV13 and J is TRBJ2-2; TRBD2 matches 13 bases. CDR3 length: 19 amino acids. Per germline, CDR1 PRHDT and CDR2 FYEKMQ (reference sequence). Losses at the gene ends were 0 bases for V and 0 bases for J; bases not matched to a gene: 4.

The CDR3: CASSSPSYYEQYF. Written as DNA, the CDR3 is TGTGCCAGCAGCTCGCCGTCCTACTACGAGCAGTACTTC. The rearrangement joins TRBV7-9 to TRBJ2-7; no clear D. The CDR3 loop spans 13 amino acids. Germline values: CDR1 SEHNR, CDR2 FQNEAQ (reference sequence). With 4 bases removed from V and 3 bases from J, the gap between germline ends came to 10 bases.

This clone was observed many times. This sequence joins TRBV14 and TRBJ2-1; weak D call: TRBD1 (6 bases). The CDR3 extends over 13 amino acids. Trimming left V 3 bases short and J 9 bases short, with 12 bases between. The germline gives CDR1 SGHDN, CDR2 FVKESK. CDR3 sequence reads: CASSQQTGGEQFF. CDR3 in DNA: TGTGCCAGCAGCCAGCAGACAGGAGGTGAGCAGTTCTTC. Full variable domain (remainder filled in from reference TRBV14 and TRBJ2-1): EAGVTQFPSHSVIEKGQTVTLRCDPISGHDNLYWYRRVMGKEIKFLLHFVKESKQDESGMPNNRFLAERTGGTYSTLKVQPAELEDSGVYFCASSQQTGGEQFFGPGTRLTVL.

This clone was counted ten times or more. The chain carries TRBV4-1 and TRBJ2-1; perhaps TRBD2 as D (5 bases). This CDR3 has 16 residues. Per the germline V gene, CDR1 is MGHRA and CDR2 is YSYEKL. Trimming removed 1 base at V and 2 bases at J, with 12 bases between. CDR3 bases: TGCGCCAGCAGCCAAGGCGGATCTAGCCCCTACAATGAGCAGTTCTTC. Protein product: CASSQGGSSPYNEQFF.

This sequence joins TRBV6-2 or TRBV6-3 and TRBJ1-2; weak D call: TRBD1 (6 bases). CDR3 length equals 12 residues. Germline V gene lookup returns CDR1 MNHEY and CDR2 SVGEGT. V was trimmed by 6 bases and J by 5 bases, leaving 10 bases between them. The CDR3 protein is CASSRTDYGYTF. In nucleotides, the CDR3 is TGTGCCAGCAGCCGGACAGATTATGGCTACACCTTC.

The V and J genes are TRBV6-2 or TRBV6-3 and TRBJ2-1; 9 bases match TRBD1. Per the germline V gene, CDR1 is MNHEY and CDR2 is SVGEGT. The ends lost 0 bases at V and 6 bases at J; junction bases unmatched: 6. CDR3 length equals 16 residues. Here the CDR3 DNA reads TGTGCCAGCAGTTACTCTGGGACAGGGAGAGGCAATGAGCAGTTCTTC. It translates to CASSYSGTGRGNEQFF.

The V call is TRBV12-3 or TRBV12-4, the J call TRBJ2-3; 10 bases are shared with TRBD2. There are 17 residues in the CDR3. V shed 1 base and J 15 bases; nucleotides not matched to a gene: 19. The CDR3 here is CASSLEREGSHTDTKYF. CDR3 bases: TGTGCCAGCAGTTTAGAGCGGGAGGGGTCACACACAGATACGAAATATTTT.

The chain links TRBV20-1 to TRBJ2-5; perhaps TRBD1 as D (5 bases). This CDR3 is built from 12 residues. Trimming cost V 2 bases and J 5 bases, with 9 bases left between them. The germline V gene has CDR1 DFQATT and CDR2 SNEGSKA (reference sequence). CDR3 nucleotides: TGCAGTGCTAGAAGGGGTCGGGAGACCCAGTACTTC. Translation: CSARRGRETQYF.

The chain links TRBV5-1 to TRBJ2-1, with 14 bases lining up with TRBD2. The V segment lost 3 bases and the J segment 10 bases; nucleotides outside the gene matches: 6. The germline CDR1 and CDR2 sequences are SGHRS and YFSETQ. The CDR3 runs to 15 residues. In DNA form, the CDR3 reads TGCGCCAGCAGCTGGGGACTAGCGGGAGCCGGAGAGCAGTTCTTC. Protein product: CASSWGLAGAGEQFF.

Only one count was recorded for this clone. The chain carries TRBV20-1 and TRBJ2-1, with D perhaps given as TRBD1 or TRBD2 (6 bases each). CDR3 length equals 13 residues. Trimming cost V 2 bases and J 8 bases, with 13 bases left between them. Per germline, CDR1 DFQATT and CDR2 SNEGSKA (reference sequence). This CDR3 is CSARPGARDEQFF. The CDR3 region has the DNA TGCAGTGCTAGACCGGGGGCCAGGGATGAGCAGTTCTTC.

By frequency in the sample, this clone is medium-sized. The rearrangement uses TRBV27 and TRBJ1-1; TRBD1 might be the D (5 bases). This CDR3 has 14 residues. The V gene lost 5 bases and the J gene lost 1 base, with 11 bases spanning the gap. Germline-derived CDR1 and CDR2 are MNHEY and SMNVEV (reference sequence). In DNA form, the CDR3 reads TGTGCCAGCAGTCCCGACAGTCGGAACACTGAAGCTTTCTTT. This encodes CASSPDSRNTEAFF.

The CDR3, as DNA: TGTGCCAGCAGCTTGGGGCTAGCGGAGAGCTCCTACAATGAGCAGTTCTTC. Translating it yields CASSLGLAESSYNEQFF. The J gene is TRBJ2-1, the V gene TRBV7-6; the match to TRBD2 covers 7 bases. Germline-derived CDR1 and CDR2 are SGHVS and FNYEAQ. V lost 3 bases, J lost 0 bases, and 8 bases stayed unmatched. The CDR3 is 17 residues long.

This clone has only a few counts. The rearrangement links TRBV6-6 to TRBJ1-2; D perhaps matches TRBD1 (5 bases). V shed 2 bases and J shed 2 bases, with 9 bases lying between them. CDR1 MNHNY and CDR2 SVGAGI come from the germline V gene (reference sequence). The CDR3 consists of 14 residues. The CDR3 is CASSYGQGNYGYTF. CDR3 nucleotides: TGTGCCAGCAGTTACGGGCAGGGCAACTATGGCTACACCTTC.